This TCR beta chain derives from a study of cytomegalovirus exposure and HLA in healthy donors. From the 120-subject validation cohort, which was separate from the roughly 700-subject first cohort, the donors were drawn. TCRdb's table, derived via immunoSEQ multiplex PCR, lists solely in-frame clones and lacks some. The table shows more than 300,000 clones, with 80% to 90% occurring only once. Concerning this clone: Its antigen is currently unknown.

Looked up from germline, CDR1 is MNHEY and CDR2 is SVGAGI. The CDR3 length is 13 residues. Trimming stripped 2 bases from V and 9 bases from J, with 11 bases between. The study, taken as a whole, reports: The TCR clusters that emerged in the first cohort tended, a later analysis found, to co-occur in the 95 to 150 validation repertoires.

Sequencing used PBMCs. V gene TRBV6-5 combines with J gene TRBJ2-1, with D tentatively TRBD1 (5 bases). The clonotype originates from a woman in her late teens or twenties in good health and CMV-seronegative. The CDR3 nucleotides are TGTGCCAGCAGTTACACCCCCCAGGGTGAGCAGTTCTTC. Encoded protein: CASSYTPQGEQFF.